This TCR beta chain was found in a study of T-cell reconstitution after alpha-beta-depleted transplantation in children. The CDR3 contains 20 residues. Trimming removed 2 bases from V and 3 bases from J; junction bases left unmatched: 21. Study results and limitations: There were reportedly several hundred expanded graft clones from which alpha-beta T cells came about two months after transplant. Some patients' high day-60 TCRbeta diversity was attributed to recipient cells surviving conditioning. The authors attributed T-cell counts and diversity one year after transplant mostly to newly produced T cells.

It was with unique molecular identifiers that the TCRbeta library was prepared. TCRdb called the PCR reads again in MiXCR, with one record for every CDR3 protein. The table has a few hundred thousand distinct CDR3 sequences, over 10% seen once. This clonotype was picked up a small number of times. Its antigen remains unidentified. This sequence joins TRBV12-3 or TRBV12-4 and TRBJ2-7; TRBD1 agrees at 8 bases. Source: PBMCs, mostly from graft donor cells, taken 360 days after TCRalphabeta/CD19-depleted stem cell transplant. The sequence was obtained from a male patient under 18 who had a stem cell transplant for acute myeloid leukemia, so the T cells may come from the graft donor. The CDR3 loop is CASSLTKSDRGNGVYYEQYF. CDR3 DNA: TGTGCCAGCAGTTTAACCAAAAGCGACAGGGGTAACGGAGTCTACTACGAGCAGTACTTC.